These T cell receptor beta chains were read from a single sample in a study of shared T cell receptors in the human thymus. Produced via immunoSEQ multiplex PCR; TCRdb's table is partial and in-frame only. The sample shows roughly 700,000 clones, approximately 90% of them seen only once. In addition, the sample was reused for a study of human thymus T cells.

The sample consisted of thymocytes. These receptors came from a boy in the first two years of life with a congenital heart defect. CDR3s include the opening cysteine and the closing phenylalanine or tryptophan. A D gene is named only where the DNA matches it firmly. Clone size is stated in some rows and not others, as once, few, many or a class when expanded.

d_gene,len,j_gene,v_gene,abundance,CDR3nt,CDR3aa
TRBD2,17,TRBJ2-7,TRBV19,-,TGTGCCAGTAGTATACGGTCGGTAGCGGGCGGCCACTACGAGCAGTACTTC,CASSIRSVAGGHYEQYF
TRBD2,14,TRBJ2-1,TRBV10-3,-,TGTGCCATCAGTGAGCCCAGCGGGAGACCTGAGCAGTTCTTC,CAISEPSGRPEQFF
-,16,TRBJ2-7,TRBV6-6,-,TGTACCAGCAGTTATATACAGGGAAGGGGCTACTACGAGCAGTACTTC,CTSSYIQGRGYYEQYF
TRBD1,16,TRBJ2-7,TRBV7-9,-,TGTGCCAGCAGCTTAGATAAAGCAGGGGGCCAGCACGAGCAGTACTTC,CASSLDKAGGQHEQYF
TRBD2,16,TRBJ2-1,TRBV28,few,TGTGCCAGCAGTTCAGTGCTAGCGGGAGTGTGGTATGAGCAGTTCTTC,CASSSVLAGVWYEQFF
-,16,TRBJ2-4,TRBV5-4,-,TGTGCCAGCAGCACGGGGGAGCCCGTAGCCAAAAACATTCAGTACTTC,CASSTGEPVAKNIQYF
-,13,TRBJ1-2,TRBV7-9,-,TGTGCCAGCAGCTTAGGCCAGGGCCATGGCTACACCTTC,CASSLGQGHGYTF
-,14,TRBJ1-1,TRBV9,-,TGTGCCAGCAGCGTGAGCACAGTGAACACTGAAGCTTTCTTT,CASSVSTVNTEAFF
TRBD2,19,TRBJ2-1,TRBV12-5,-,TGTGCTAGTGGTTTGACTCCGGGACTAGCGGGAGGGGCACGGGGTGAGCAGTTCTTC,CASGLTPGLAGGARGEQFF
TRBD2,15,TRBJ2-1,TRBV2,-,TGTGCCAGCAGTGAAAGGACTAGCGGCCACAATGAGCAGTTCTTC,CASSERTSGHNEQFF
TRBD1,15,TRBJ2-1,TRBV4-2,-,TGTGCCAGCAGCCACCAGGACAGGGTCGACAATGAGCAGTTCTTC,CASSHQDRVDNEQFF
TRBD1,14,TRBJ1-4,TRBV4-1,-,TGCGCCAGCACGAATCAGGGGGTCGGGGAAAAACTGTTTTTT,CASTNQGVGEKLFF
TRBD2,15,TRBJ2-1,TRBV19,-,TGTGCCAGTAGTATTACTAGCGTTTTAGCGAATGAGCAGTTCTTC,CASSITSVLANEQFF
-,14,TRBJ2-7,TRBV7-2,-,TGTGCCAGCAGCTTCGTGGGGCGCTCCTACGAGCAGTACTTC,CASSFVGRSYEQYF
TRBD2,14,TRBJ2-7,TRBV19,-,TGTGCCAGTATCCCTAGCGGGGGCCCCTACGAGCAGTACTTC,CASIPSGGPYEQYF
TRBD1,14,TRBJ2-7,TRBV5-4,-,TGTGCCAGCAGCTTGGGAGACAGGGGCTACGAGCAGTACTTC,CASSLGDRGYEQYF
-,15,TRBJ1-1,TRBV5-3,-,TGTGCCAGAAGCTTCCTCCCCCAGATGAACACTGAAGCTTTCTTT,CARSFLPQMNTEAFF
-,15,TRBJ2-6,TRBV30,-,TGTGCCTGGAGTGTACCAGGGTCTGGGGCCAACGTCCTGACTTTC,CAWSVPGSGANVLTF
TRBD2,17,TRBJ2-3,TRBV15,-,TGTGCCACCAGCAGTCCCTCACTAGCGGGAGGGTCAGATACGCAGTATTTT,CATSSPSLAGGSDTQYF
-,13,TRBJ2-7,TRBV6-5,-,TGTGCCAGCAGACGGGGGGCTTACCACGAGCAGTACTTC,CASRRGAYHEQYF
-,16,TRBJ2-2,TRBV7-8,-,TGTGCCAGCAGCCCCAGGTCCAATCCTTCCACCGGGGAGCTGTTTTTT,CASSPRSNPSTGELFF
TRBD2,16,TRBJ2-1,TRBV11-3,once,TGTGCCAGCAGTCAAGGTTCAGGACTAGCGAACAATGAGCAGTTCTTC,CASSQGSGLANNEQFF
-,15,TRBJ2-7,TRBV7-2,once,TGTGCCAGCAGCTTATCCACAAGGGGGGGTTACGAGCAGTACTTC,CASSLSTRGGYEQYF
TRBD1,11,TRBJ2-5,TRBV28,-,TGTGCCACTAGGGGGCGAGAGACCCAGTACTTC,CATRGRETQYF
TRBD1,18,TRBJ1-1,TRBV29-1,-,TGCAGCGTTGAAGCCCCCAGGGGTGGCGGGACAGGGAGCACTGAAGCTTTCTTT,CSVEAPRGGGTGSTEAFF
-,15,TRBJ2-7,TRBV4-1,-,TGCGCCAGCAGCCAAGCCGGGGGAGGTCCCCACGAGCAGTACTTC,CASSQAGGGPHEQYF
TRBD2,19,TRBJ2-1,TRBV27,-,TGTGCCAGCAGTTTAGAGGGGACTAGACTAGCCAAAACCTACAATGAGCAGTTCTTC,CASSLEGTRLAKTYNEQFF
TRBD1,22,TRBJ1-5,TRBV28,-,TGTGCCAGCAGTTGGGACAATTCACCGGGACAGGGTTTGGGGTATAGCAATCAGCCCCAGCATTTT,CASSWDNSPGQGLGYSNQPQHF
TRBD2,15,TRBJ2-1,TRBV6-1,-,TGTGCCAGCAGTGACGGACTAGCGGGAGTCAATGAGCAGTTCTTC,CASSDGLAGVNEQFF
TRBD1,14,TRBJ1-5,TRBV6-1,-,TGTGCCAGCAGTGAACCAGGGGGCGGGCAGCCCCAGCATTTT,CASSEPGGGQPQHF
TRBD1,15,TRBJ2-1,TRBV19,-,TGTGCCACCCTACAGGCAGGGGGCCGGTACAATGAGCAGTTCTTC,CATLQAGGRYNEQFF
-,16,TRBJ1-5,TRBV11-2,-,TGTGCCAGCAGCTTAGATCTGGGCGCCCCCAATCAGCCCCAGCATTTT,CASSLDLGAPNQPQHF
-,12,TRBJ2-1,TRBV12-5,once,TGTGCTAGTGGTAGGAAAGCGCAAGAGCAGTTCTTC,CASGRKAQEQFF
TRBD2,19,TRBJ2-1,TRBV6-4,-,TGTGCCAGCAGTGCCCGACAGAGTAGCAGGCGGGAGTCAGGCCATGAGCAGTTCTTC,CASSARQSSRRESGHEQFF
-,14,TRBJ1-5,TRBV19,-,TGTGCCAGTAGGACAGTGGTTGGCAATCAGCCCCAGCATTTT,CASRTVVGNQPQHF
TRBD1,20,TRBJ1-5,TRBV4-3,-,TGCGCCAGCAGCCAAGAGTTCAAGGGCCAGACAGGGGAAAGAAGTCAGCCCCAGCATTTT,CASSQEFKGQTGERSQPQHF
-,13,TRBJ1-1,TRBV30,-,TGTGCCTGGAACAGGTTTTTTTCCACTGAAGCTTTCTTT,CAWNRFFSTEAFF